This T cell receptor (beta chain) was identified in a study of T and B cells in COVID-19 patients. From germline, CDR1 is SGHAT and CDR2 FQNNGV. Trimming removed 5 bases at V and 3 bases at J, with 11 bases between. CDR3 length equals 13 residues. Multiplex PCR with BIOMED2 TRB-A/B primer pools amplified TRB rearrangements. In TCRdb, the multiplex PCR reads were re-called with MiXCR into one record per CDR3 protein. The data contain roughly 8,400 distinct CDR3 sequences, 20% to 30% of them singletons. From blood, about 240-500 ng of genomic DNA served as TRB template. This TCR derives from a human donor who had recovered from COVID-19. Sequenced: blood. The V and J genes are TRBV11-2 and TRBJ2-7; no clear D gene. Here the CDR3 reads CASSLSTHYEQYF. In DNA, the CDR3 is TGTGCCAGCAGCCTCTCGACTCACTACGAGCAGTACTTC.